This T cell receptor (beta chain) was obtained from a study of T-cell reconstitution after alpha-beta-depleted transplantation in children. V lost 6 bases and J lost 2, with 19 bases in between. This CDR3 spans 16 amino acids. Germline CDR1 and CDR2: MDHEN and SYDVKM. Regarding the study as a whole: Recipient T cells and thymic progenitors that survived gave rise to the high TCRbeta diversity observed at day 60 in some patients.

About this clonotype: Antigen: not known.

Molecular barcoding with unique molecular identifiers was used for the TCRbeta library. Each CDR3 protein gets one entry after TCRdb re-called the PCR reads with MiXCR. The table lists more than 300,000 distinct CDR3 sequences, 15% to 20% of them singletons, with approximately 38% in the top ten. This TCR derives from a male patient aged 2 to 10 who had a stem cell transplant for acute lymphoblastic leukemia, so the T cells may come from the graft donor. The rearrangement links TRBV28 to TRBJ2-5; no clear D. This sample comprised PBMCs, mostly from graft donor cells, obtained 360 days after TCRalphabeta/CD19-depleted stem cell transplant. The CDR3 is CASSFNDRTPQETQYF. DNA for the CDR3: TGTGCCAGCAGCTTTAATGATAGGACCCCGCAAGAGACCCAGTACTTC.